This T cell receptor beta chain emerged from a study of blood T cell repertoires in COVID-19. Study details: The United States, Italy and Spain provided the acute and convalescent COVID-19 samples. PBMCs, B-cell-depleted T cells, or T cells were the source of the cDNA or gDNA that made up the material.

Under the authors' procedure: Nucleated cell number was recorded as an estimate derived from reference gene primer amplification. Some clones are missing from TCRdb's copy, which holds only in-frame ones; the method was immunoSEQ multiplex PCR. V and J calls plus clone size are reproduced from that table; the DNA served to infer D and trimming. Counted here are over 60,000 clones, over 75% occurring once; the ten biggest clones make up about a fifth. The CDR3 is 15 amino acids. Germline V lookup: CDR1 KGHSH, CDR2 LQKENI. J gave up 2 bases and V 2 bases, and 2 bases lay outside the gene matches. The sequence derives from a man older than 75 with active or convalescent COVID-19. The chain is built from TRBV18 and TRBJ2-5; 10 bases are a match to TRBD2. Specimen: peripheral blood. CDR3 in DNA: TGTGCCAGCTCACCAACTAGCGGGGCACAAGAGACCCAGTACTTC. It specifies CASSPTSGAQETQYF. The full variable domain, completed using reference TRBV18 and TRBJ2-5, is NAGVMQNPRHLVRRRGQEARLRCSPMKGHSHVYWYRQLPEEGLKFMVYLQKENIIDESGMPKERFSAEFPKEGPSILRIQQVVRGDSAAYFCASSPTSGAQETQYFGPGTRLLVL.